The 12 T cell receptor beta chains reported below all come from one sample, sequenced in a study of T-cell memory formation after mild COVID-19. TCRdb re-derived calls from the 5' RACE reads in MiXCR, one entry per CDR3 protein. The sample contains a few hundred thousand distinct CDR3 sequences, 14% of which appear only once. Material for sequencing was PBMCs or a T cell subset sorted from them (not recorded which). Receptor source: a man between 18 and 35 years old who had mild COVID-19 (a few samples of this study predate the infection). Cell type and time point are not known.

V gene TRBV30 combines with J gene TRBJ1-2; the D is unclear. V lost 3 bases to trimming and J lost 4 bases, with 6 bases between them. CDR1 GTSNPN and CDR2 SVGIG come from the germline V gene (reference sequence). The CDR3 length is 11 residues. The CDR3 loop is CAWRPSYGYTF. Written as DNA, the CDR3 is TGTGCCTGGAGACCCAGCTATGGCTACACCTTC.

This chain joins TRBV5-1 and TRBJ1-1; possible D gene TRBD1, 6 bases. The CDR3 is 15 amino acids. V dropped 0 bases and J dropped 0 bases, with 9 bases sitting between them. Germline V CDR1 and CDR2: SGHRS, YFSETQ. The CDR3 is CASSLEGGLNTEAFF. In nucleotides, the CDR3 is TGCGCCAGCAGCTTGGAAGGGGGATTGAACACTGAAGCTTTCTTT.

This clonotype was picked up many times. The chain recombines TRBV12-3 or TRBV12-4 with TRBJ2-2, with D perhaps matching TRBD1 (6 bases). Trimming left V 1 base short and J 1 base short, with 10 bases between. The CDR3 is 16 residues long. CDR3 nucleotides: TGTGCCAGCAGTTTAGGGCAGGGGTGGAACACCGGGGAGCTGTTTTTT. Translating gives CASSLGQGWNTGELFF.

This rearrangement joins TRBV6-6 to TRBJ1-1; D unresolved. Germline assignment: CDR1 MNHNY and CDR2 SVGAGI (reference sequence). CDR3 length: 11 residues. The germline V and J ends were trimmed by 0 bases and 10 bases, with 6 bases remaining between them. CDR3 nucleotides: TGTGCCAGCAGTTACTCTGCGGGAGCTTTCTTT. Its translation: CASSYSAGAFF.

The rearrangement uses TRBV7-2 and TRBJ2-3; 8 bases agree with TRBD2. The germline V gene encodes CDR1 SGHTA and CDR2 FQGNSA. J gave up 6 bases and V 2 bases, and 4 bases lay outside the gene matches. The length of the CDR3 is 14 residues. The CDR3 coding sequence is TGTGCCAGCAGCTTATCCCCGGGGGGGGATACGCAGTATTTT. The encoded protein is CASSLSPGGDTQYF.

This chain uses TRBV6-2 or TRBV6-3 with TRBJ2-7, with D perhaps matching TRBD2 (5 bases). Looked up from germline, CDR1 is MNHEY and CDR2 is SVGEGT. The CDR3 runs to 14 residues. Deletions cut 5 bases from V and 3 bases from J, with 14 bases between. The CDR3 nucleotides are TGTGCCAGCAGTGCTACTCAGACTAACTACGAGCAGTACGTC. Translating gives CASSATQTNYEQYV.

The table lists this clonotype with many counts. The chain employs TRBV5-1 and TRBJ2-1; 10 bases are shared with TRBD2. There are 14 residues in the CDR3. V lost 2 bases and J lost 10; bases outside the gene matches: 6. Germline values: CDR1 SGHRS, CDR2 YFSETQ. In DNA, the CDR3 is TGCGCCAGCAGCTTCCTAGCGGGAGATATAGAGCAGTTCTTC. Amino acid sequence: CASSFLAGDIEQFF.

The V and J genes are TRBV12-3 or TRBV12-4 and TRBJ1-5; D gene unclear. V lost 6 bases, J lost 0 bases, and 12 bases lay in between. CDR3 size: 15 residues. CDR3 region: CASSPHMGSNQPQHF. CDR3 in DNA: TGTGCCAGCAGCCCCCACATGGGTAGCAATCAGCCCCAGCATTTT.

This chain links TRBV7-6 with TRBJ1-1; D remains unclear. V lost 5 bases to trimming and J lost 6 bases, with 13 bases between them. Germline-derived CDR1 and CDR2 are SGHVS and FNYEAQ. This CDR3 region has 13 residues. The CDR3 sequence is CASSRTLNAEAFF. The CDR3 DNA follows: TGTGCCAGCAGCCGGACCCTCAACGCTGAAGCTTTCTTT. The full variable domain, rest sourced from reference TRBV7-6 and TRBJ1-1, is GAGVSQSPRYKVTKRGQDVALRCDPISGHVSLYWYRQALGQGPEFLTYFNYEAQQDKSGLPNDRFSAERPEGSISTLTIQRTEQRDSAMYRCASSRTLNAEAFFGQGTRLTVV.

This clonotype was counted between two and nine times. This chain links TRBV5-1 with TRBJ1-6, with D possibly matching TRBD1 (6 bases). V lost 1 base and J lost 9, with 17 bases in between. The CDR3 sequence is 16 residues long. The germline V gene has CDR1 SGHRS and CDR2 YFSETQ. The CDR3 region has the DNA TGCGCCAGCAGCTTGATGGGGGGCAGGATGGGTTCACCCCTCCACTTT. This encodes CASSLMGGRMGSPLHF.

This clonotype was found a few times. The chain recombines TRBV29-1 with TRBJ1-1; D remains unclear. The CDR3 is made up of 12 amino acids. Trimming took off 8 bases at V and 0 bases at J, with 10 bases between the two ends. Germline lookup yields CDR1 SQVTM and CDR2 ANQGSEA. The CDR3 protein is CSLGPMNTEAFF. CDR3 nucleotide sequence: TGCAGCCTCGGTCCGATGAACACTGAAGCTTTCTTT. Together with reference TRBV29-1 and TRBJ1-1, the CDR3 gives the full variable domain: SAVISQKPSRDICQRGTSLTIQCQVDSQVTMMFWYRQQPGQSLTLIATANQGSEATYESGFVIDKFPISRPNLTFSTLTVSNMSPEDSSIYLCSLGPMNTEAFFGQGTRLTVV.

This clonotype was counted only a few times. The rearrangement links TRBV9 to TRBJ2-7; the D gene could be TRBD1 or TRBD2 (6 bases each). The CDR3 is 15 residues long. V lost 3 bases and J 2 bases, leaving 15 bases between the germline ends. The germline CDR1 and CDR2 sequences are SGDLS and YYNGEE. The CDR3 DNA reads TGTGCCAGCAGCGAGGGGGACGGGGGAGCCTACGAGCAGTACTTC. This sequence encodes CASSEGDGGAYEQYF.